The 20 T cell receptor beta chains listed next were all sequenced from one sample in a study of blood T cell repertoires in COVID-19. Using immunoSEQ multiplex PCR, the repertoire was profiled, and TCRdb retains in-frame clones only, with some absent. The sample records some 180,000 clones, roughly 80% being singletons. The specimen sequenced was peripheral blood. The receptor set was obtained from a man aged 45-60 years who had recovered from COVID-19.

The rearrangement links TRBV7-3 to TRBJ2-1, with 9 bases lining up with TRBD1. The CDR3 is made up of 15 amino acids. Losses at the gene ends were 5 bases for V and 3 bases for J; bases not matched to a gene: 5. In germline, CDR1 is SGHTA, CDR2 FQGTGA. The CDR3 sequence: CASSPRDRDYNEQFF. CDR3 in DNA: TGTGCCAGCAGCCCACGGGACAGGGACTACAATGAGCAGTTCTTC.

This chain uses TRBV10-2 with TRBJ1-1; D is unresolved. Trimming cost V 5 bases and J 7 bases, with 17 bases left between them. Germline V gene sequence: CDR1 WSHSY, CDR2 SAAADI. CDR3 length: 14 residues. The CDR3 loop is CASSSNDLSGEAFF. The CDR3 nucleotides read TGCGCCAGCAGTAGTAACGATTTAAGCGGTGAAGCTTTCTTT.

The CDR3 is CASSTGLDPDQPQHF. The CDR3 DNA reads TGCGCCAGCAGTACAGGGCTTGATCCCGATCAGCCCCAGCATTTT. The rearrangement uses TRBV23-1 and TRBJ1-5; maybe TRBD1 (6 bases). TRBV23-1 is sorted into the ORF group, with uncertain function. The V end was cut by 5 bases, the J end by 5 bases, with 16 bases between. This CDR3 has 15 residues.

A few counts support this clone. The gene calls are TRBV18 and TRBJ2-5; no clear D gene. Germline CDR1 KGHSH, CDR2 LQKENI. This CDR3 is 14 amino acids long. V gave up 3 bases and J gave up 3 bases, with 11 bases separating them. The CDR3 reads CASSPGVSKETQYF. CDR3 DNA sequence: TGTGCCAGCTCACCGGGCGTCTCCAAAGAGACCCAGTACTTC.

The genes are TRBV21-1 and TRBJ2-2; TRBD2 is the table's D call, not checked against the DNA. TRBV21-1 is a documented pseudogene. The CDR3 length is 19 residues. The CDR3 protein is CASSKAEERNTQNTGELFF. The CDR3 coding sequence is TGTGCCAGCAGCAAAGCGGAGGAGCGAAACACGCAGAACACCGGGGAGCTGTTTTTT.

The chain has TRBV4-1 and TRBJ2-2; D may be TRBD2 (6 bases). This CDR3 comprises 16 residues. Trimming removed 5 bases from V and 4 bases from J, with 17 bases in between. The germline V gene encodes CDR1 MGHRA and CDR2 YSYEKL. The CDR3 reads CASSSRGGIPTGELFF. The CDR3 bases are TGCGCCAGCAGCAGCCGTGGGGGGATACCCACCGGGGAGCTGTTTTTT.

The DNA of the CDR3 is TGTGCCAGCAGCCAAGATGGGGGACTAGCGGGAGACGGGGAGCTGTTTTTT. As protein: CASSQDGGLAGDGELFF. J is TRBJ2-2 and V is TRBV4-2, with 14 bases matching TRBD2. This CDR3 has 17 amino acids. Trimming removed 0 bases from V and 7 bases from J; junction bases left unmatched: 4. The germline gives CDR1 LGHNA, CDR2 YNFKEQ.

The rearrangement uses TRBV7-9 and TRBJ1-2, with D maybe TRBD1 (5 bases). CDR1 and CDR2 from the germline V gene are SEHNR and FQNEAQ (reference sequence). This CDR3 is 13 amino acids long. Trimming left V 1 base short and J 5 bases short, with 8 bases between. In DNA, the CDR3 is TGTGCCAGCAGCTTAGGACAGAGATATGGCTACACCTTC. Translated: CASSLGQRYGYTF.

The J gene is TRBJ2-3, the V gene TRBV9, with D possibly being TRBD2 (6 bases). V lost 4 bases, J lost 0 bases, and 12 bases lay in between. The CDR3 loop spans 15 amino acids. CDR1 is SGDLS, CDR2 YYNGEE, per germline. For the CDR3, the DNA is TGTGCCAGCAGCCGGGACTCTTATAGCACAGATACGCAGTATTTT. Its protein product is CASSRDSYSTDTQYF.

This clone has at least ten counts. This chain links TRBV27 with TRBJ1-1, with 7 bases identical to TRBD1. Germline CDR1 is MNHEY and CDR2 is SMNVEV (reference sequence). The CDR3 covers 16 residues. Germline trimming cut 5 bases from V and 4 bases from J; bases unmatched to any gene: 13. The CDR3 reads CASSPLRQGGFTEAFF. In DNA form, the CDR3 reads TGTGCCAGCAGTCCCTTGAGACAGGGAGGTTTCACTGAAGCTTTCTTT.

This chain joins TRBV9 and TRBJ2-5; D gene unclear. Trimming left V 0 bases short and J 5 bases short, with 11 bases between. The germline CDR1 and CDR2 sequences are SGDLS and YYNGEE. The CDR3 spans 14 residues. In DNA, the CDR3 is TGTGCCAGCAGCGTAGGAAACCGGCGGGAGACCCAGTACTTC. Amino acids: CASSVGNRRETQYF.

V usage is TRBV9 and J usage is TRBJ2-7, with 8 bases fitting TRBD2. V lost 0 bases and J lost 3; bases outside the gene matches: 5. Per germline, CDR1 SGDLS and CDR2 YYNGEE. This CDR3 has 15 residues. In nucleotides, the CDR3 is TGTGCCAGCAGCGTAGGTAGCGGGGAACTCTACGAGCAGTACTTC. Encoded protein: CASSVGSGELYEQYF.

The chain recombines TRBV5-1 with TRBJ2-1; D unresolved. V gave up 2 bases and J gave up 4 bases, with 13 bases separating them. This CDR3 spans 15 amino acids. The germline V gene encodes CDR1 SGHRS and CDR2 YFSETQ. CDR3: CASSFSPFGYNEQFF. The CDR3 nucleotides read TGCGCCAGCAGCTTTTCCCCGTTCGGGTACAATGAGCAGTTCTTC.

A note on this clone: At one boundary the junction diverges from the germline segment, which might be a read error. CDR3 in amino acids: CASQPNRGLPKTIQYF. In DNA form, the CDR3 reads TGTGCCAGTCAACCCAACAGGGGCCTCCCAAAAACCATTCAGTACTTC. This rearrangement joins TRBV18 to TRBJ2-4; TRBD1 agrees at 7 bases. The CDR3 is made up of 16 amino acids. CDR1 and CDR2 (germline): KGHSH, LQKENI.

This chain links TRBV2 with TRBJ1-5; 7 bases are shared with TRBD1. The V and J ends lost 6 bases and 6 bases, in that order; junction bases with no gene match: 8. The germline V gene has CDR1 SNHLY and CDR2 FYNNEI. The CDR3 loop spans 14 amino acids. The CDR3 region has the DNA TGTGCCAGCAGCTCAGGGGGTCGGGGTCAGCCCCAGCATTTT. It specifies CASSSGGRGQPQHF.

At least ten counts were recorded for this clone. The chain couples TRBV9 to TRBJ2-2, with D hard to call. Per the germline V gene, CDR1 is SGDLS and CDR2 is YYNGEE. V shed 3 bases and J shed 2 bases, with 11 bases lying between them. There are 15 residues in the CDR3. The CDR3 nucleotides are TGTGCCAGCAGCGCTAGAATTCGAAACACCGGGGAGCTGTTTTTT. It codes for CASSARIRNTGELFF.

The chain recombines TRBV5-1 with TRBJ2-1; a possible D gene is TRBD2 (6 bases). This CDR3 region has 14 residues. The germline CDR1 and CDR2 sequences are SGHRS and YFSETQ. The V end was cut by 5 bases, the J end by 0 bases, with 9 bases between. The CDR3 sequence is CASRRRDSYNEQFF. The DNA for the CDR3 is TGCGCCAGCAGGCGGCGGGACTCCTACAATGAGCAGTTCTTC.

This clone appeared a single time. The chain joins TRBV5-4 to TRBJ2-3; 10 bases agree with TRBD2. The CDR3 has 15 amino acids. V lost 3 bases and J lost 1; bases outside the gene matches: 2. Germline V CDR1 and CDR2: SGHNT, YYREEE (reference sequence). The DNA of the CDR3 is TGTGCCAGCAGCTCCGGGACTAGCGGCACAGATACGCAGTATTTT. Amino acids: CASSSGTSGTDTQYF.

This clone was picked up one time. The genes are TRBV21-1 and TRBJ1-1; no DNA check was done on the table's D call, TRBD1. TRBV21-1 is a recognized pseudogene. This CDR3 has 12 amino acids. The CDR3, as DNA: TGTGCCAGCAGCCATCAAGACAGGGAAGCTTTCTTT. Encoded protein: CASSHQDREAFF.

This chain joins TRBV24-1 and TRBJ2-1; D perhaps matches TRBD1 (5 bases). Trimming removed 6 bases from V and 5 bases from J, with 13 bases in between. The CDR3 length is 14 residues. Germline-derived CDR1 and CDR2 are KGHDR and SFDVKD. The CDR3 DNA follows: TGTGCCACCAGTAGAATGGGGCTCAACAATGAGCAGTTCTTC. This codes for CATSRMGLNNEQFF.